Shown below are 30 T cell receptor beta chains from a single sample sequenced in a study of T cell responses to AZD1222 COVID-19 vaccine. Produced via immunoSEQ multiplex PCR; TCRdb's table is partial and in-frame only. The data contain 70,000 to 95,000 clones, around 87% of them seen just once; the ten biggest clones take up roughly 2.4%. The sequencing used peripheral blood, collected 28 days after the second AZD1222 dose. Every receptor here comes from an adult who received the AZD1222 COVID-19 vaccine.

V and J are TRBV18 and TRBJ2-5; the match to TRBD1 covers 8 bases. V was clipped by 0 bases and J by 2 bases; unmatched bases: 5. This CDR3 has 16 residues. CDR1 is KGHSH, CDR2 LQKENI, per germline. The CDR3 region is CASSPPPRTGQETQYF. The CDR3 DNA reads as TGTGCCAGCTCACCACCCCCCCGGACAGGGCAAGAGACCCAGTACTTC.

As DNA, the CDR3 is TGTGCCAGCAGTTTCGGGCCAGCCGCTCGCTACACCTTC. Amino acid sequence: CASSFGPAARYTF. The chain uses TRBV12-3 or TRBV12-4 and TRBJ1-2; D gene ambiguous. Trimming left V 3 bases short and J 9 bases short, with 14 bases between. CDR3 length: 13 residues.

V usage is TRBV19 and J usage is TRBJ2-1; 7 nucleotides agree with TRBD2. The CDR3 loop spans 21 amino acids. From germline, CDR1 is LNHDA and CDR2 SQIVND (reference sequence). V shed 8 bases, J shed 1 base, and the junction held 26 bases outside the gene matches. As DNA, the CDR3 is TGTGCCAGTCCCCCAACCATGTGGGAGGGCGTAATTCCCAATTCCTACAATGAGCAGTTCTTC. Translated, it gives CASPPTMWEGVIPNSYNEQFF.

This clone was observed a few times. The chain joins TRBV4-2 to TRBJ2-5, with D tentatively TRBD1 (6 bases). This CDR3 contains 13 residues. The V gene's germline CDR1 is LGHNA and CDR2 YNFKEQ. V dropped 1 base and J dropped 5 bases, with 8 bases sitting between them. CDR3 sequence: CASSQGRGETQYF. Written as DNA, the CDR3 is TGTGCCAGCAGCCAAGGAAGGGGGGAGACCCAGTACTTC.

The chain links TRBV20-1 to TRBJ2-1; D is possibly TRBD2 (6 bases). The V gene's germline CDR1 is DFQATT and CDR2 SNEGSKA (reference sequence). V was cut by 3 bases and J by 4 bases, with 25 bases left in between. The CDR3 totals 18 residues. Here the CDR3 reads CSASGQRWGDSGYNEQFF. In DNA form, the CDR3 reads TGCAGTGCTAGTGGGCAACGATGGGGGGACTCGGGTTACAATGAGCAGTTCTTC.

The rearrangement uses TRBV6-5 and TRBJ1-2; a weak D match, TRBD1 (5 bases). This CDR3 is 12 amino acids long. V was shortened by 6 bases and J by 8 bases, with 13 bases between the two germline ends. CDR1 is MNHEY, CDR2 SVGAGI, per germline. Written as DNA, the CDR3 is TGTGCCAGCAGGGGACTGGGGGGGGGCTACACCTTC. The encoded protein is CASRGLGGGYTF.

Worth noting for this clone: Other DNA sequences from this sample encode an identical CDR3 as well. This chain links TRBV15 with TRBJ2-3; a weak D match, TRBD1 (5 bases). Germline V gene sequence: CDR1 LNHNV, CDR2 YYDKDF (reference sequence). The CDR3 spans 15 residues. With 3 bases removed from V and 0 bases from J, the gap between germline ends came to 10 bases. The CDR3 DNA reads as TGTGCCACCAGCAGGGGAACAGGCAGCACAGATACGCAGTATTTT. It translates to CATSRGTGSTDTQYF.

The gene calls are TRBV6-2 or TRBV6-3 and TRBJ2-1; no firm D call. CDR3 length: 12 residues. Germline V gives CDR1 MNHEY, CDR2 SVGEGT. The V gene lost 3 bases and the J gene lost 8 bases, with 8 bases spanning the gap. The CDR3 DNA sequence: TGTGCCAGCAGTTATCCTCTCTATGAGCAGTTCTTC. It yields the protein CASSYPLYEQFF.

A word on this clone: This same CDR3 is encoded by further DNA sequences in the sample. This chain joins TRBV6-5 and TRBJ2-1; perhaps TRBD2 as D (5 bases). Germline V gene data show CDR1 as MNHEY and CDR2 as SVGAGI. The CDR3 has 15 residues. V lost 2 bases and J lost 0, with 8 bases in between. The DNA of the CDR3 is TGTGCCAGCAGTTACCTGGCGGGCTCCTACAATGAGCAGTTCTTC. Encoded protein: CASSYLAGSYNEQFF.

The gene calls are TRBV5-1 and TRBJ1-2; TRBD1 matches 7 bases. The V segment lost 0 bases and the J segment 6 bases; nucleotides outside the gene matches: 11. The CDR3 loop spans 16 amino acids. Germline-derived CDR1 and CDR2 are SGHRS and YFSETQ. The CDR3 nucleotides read TGCGCCAGCAGCTTGGCCCCGGACGACAGGGTGGATGGCTACACCTTC. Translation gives CASSLAPDDRVDGYTF.

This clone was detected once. CDR3 DNA: TGTGCCAGTAGAGTTCTGGGGCCGCATTGGCAGCCCCAGCATTTT. It encodes CASRVLGPHWQPQHF. This rearrangement joins TRBV19 to TRBJ1-5; D is perhaps TRBD1 (5 bases). CDR3 length equals 15 residues. Germline V gene lookup returns CDR1 LNHDA and CDR2 SQIVND (reference sequence). V was pared by 6 bases and J by 7 bases, with 19 bases between.

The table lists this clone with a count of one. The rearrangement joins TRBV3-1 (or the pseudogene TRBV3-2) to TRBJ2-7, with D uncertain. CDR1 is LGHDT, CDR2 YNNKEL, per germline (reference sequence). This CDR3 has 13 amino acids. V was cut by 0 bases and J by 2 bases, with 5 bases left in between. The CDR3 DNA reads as TGTGCCAGCAGCCAAGAAGCTCCCTACGAGCAGTACTTC. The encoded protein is CASSQEAPYEQYF.

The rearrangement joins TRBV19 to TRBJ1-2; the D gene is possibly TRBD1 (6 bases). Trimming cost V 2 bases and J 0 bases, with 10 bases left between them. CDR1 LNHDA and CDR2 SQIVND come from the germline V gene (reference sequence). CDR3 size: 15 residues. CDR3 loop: CASSIRQGTNYGYTF. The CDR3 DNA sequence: TGTGCCAGTAGTATAAGGCAGGGGACTAACTATGGCTACACCTTC. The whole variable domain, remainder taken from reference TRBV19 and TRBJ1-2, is DGGITQSPKYLFRKEGQNVTLSCEQNLNHDAMYWYRQDPGQGLRLIYYSQIVNDFQKGDIAEGYSVSREKKESFPLTVTSAQKNPTAFYLCASSIRQGTNYGYTFGSGTRLTVV.

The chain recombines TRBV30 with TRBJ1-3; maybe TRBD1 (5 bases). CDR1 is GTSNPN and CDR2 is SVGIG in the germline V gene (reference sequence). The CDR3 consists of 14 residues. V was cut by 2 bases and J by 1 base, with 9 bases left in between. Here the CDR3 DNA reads TGTGCCTGGAGTTGGGGCTTATCTGGAAACACCATATATTTT. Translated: CAWSWGLSGNTIYF.

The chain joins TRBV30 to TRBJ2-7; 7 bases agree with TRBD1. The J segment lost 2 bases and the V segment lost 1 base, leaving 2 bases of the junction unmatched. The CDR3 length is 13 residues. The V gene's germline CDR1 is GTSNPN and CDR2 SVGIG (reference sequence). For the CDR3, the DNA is TGTGCCTGGAGTGCCGGGACAGCCTACGAGCAGTACTTC. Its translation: CAWSAGTAYEQYF.

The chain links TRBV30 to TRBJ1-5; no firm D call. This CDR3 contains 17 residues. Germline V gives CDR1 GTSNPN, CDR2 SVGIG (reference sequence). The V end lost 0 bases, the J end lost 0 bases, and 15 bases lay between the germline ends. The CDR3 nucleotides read TGTGCCTGGAGTGTATCCCTCCTGGGGTATAGCAATCAGCCCCAGCATTTT. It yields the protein CAWSVSLLGYSNQPQHF.

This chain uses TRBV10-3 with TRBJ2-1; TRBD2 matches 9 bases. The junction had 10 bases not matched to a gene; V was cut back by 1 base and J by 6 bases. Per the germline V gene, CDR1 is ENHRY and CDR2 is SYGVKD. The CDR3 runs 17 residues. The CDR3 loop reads CAISEFTVAGVVNEQFF. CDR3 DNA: TGTGCCATCAGTGAGTTTACCGTAGCGGGAGTAGTCAATGAGCAGTTCTTC.

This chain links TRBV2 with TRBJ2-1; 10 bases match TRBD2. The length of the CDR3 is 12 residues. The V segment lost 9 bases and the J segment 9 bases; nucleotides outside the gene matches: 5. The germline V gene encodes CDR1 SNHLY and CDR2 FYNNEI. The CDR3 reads CARKREGPEQFF. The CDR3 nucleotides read TGTGCCAGAAAGCGGGAGGGCCCTGAGCAGTTCTTC.

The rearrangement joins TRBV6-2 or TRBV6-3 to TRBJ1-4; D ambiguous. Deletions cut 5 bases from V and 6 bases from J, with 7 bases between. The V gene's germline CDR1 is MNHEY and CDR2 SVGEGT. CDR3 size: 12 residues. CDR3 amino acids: CASSTVDEKLFF. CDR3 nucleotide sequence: TGTGCCAGCAGTACAGTGGATGAAAAACTGTTTTTT.

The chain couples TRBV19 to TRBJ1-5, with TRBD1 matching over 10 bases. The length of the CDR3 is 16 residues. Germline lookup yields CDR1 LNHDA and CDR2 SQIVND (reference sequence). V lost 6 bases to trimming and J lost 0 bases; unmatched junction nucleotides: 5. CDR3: CASREDRGVSNQPQHF. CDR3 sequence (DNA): TGTGCCAGTAGGGAGGACAGGGGGGTTAGCAATCAGCCCCAGCATTTT.

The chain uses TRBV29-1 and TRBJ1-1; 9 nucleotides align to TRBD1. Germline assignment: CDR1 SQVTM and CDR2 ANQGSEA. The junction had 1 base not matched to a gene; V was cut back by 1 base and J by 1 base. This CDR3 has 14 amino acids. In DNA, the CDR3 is TGCAGCGTTGAAGGGGGACAGGGGAACACTGAAGCTTTCTTT. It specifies CSVEGGQGNTEAFF.

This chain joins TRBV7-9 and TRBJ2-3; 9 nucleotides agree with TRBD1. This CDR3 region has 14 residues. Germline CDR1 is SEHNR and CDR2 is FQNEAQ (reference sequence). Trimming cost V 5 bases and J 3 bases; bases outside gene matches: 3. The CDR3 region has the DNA TGTGCCAGCAGCCTCGGACAGGGGACAGATACGCAGTATTTT. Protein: CASSLGQGTDTQYF.

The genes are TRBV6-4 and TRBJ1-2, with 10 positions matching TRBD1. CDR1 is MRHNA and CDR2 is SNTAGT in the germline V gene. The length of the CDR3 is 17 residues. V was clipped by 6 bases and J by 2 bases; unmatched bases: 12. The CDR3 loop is CASSLRTGGRLNYGYTF. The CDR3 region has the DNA TGTGCCAGCAGCCTAAGGACAGGGGGGAGGCTCAACTATGGCTACACCTTC.

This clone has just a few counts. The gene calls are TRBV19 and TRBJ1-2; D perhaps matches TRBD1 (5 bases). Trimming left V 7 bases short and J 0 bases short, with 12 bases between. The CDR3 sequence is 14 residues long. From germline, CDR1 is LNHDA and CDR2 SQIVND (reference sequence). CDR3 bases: TGTGCCAGTACCCTCGGACATCCTAACTATGGCTACACCTTC. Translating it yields CASTLGHPNYGYTF.

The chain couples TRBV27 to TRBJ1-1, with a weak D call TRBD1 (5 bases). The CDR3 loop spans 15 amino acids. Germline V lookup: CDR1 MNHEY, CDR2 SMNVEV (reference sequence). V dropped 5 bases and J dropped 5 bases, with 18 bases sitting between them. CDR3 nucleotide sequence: TGTGCCAGCAGTCGATCTTTTCTCGAGGGGACTGAAGCTTTCTTT. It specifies CASSRSFLEGTEAFF.

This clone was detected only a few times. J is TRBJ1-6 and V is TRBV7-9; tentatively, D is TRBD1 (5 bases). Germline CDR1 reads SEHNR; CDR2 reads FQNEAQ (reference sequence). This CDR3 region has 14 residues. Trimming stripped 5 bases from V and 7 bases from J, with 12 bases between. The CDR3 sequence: CASSHRDYNSPLHF. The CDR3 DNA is TGTGCCAGCAGCCACCGGGACTACAATTCACCCCTCCACTTT.

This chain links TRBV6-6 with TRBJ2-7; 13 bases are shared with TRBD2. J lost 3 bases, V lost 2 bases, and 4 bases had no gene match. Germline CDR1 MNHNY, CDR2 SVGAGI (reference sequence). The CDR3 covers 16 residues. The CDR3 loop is CASSYATSGGRYEQYF. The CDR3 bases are TGTGCCAGCAGTTACGCGACTAGCGGGGGGCGCTACGAGCAGTACTTC.

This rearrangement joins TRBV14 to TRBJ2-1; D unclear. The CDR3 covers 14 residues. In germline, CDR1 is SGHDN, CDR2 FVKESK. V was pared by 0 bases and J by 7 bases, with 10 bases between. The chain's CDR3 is CASSQESTKNEQFF. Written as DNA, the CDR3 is TGTGCCAGCAGCCAAGAAAGCACTAAGAATGAGCAGTTCTTC.

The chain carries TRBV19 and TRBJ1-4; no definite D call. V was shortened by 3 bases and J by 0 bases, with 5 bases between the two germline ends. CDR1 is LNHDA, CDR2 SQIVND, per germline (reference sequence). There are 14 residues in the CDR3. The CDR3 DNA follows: TGTGCCAGTAGTATCTCCGCAACTAATGAAAAACTGTTTTTT. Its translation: CASSISATNEKLFF.

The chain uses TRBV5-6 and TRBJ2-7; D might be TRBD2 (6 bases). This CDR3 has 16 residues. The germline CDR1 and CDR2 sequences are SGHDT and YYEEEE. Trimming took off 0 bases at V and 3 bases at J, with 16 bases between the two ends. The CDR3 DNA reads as TGTGCCAGCAGCTTGGAAGTCGGAGGGCCATACTACGAGCAGTACTTC. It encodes CASSLEVGGPYYEQYF.